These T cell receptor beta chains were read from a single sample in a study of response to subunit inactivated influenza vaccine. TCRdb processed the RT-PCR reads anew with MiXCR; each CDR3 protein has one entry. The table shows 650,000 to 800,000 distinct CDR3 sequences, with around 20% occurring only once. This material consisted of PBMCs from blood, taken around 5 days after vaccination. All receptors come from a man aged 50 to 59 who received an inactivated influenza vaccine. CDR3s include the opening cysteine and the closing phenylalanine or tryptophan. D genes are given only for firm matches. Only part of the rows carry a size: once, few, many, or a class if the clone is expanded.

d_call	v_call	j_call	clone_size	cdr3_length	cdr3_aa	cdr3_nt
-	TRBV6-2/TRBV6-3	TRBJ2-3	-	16	CASSYSPGLTTDTQYF	TGTGCCAGCAGTTACTCCCCGGGACTTACCACAGATACGCAGTATTTT
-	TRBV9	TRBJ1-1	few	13	CASSVEGDTEAFF	TGTGCCAGCAGCGTCGAAGGGGACACTGAAGCTTTCTTT
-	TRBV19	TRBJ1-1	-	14	CASSTVGGNTEAFF	TGTGCCAGTAGTACTGTCGGGGGGAACACTGAAGCTTTCTTT
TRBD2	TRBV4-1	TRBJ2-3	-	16	CASSLGTSWGPDTQYF	TGCGCCAGCAGCCTTGGGACTAGCTGGGGCCCAGATACGCAGTATTTT
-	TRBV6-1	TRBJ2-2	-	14	CASNRGGDTGELFF	TGTGCCAGCAACCGAGGAGGGGACACCGGGGAGCTGTTTTTT
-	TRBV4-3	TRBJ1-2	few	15	CASSQEVPGGAGYTF	TGCGCCAGCAGCCAAGAAGTTCCAGGAGGGGCCGGCTACACCTTC
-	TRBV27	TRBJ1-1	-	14	CASSRVAGNTEAFF	TGTGCCAGCAGTCGGGTGGCTGGGAACACTGAAGCTTTCTTT
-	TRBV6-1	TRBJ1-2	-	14	CASSTPPANYGYTF	TGTGCCAGCAGTACCCCACCAGCTAACTATGGCTACACCTTC
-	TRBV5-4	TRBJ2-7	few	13	CASSGGGRDEQYF	TGTGCCAGCAGCGGGGGGGGGCGCGACGAGCAGTACTTC
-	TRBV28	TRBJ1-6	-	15	CASSKDRIRNSPLHF	TGTGCCAGCAGTAAAGATCGAATACGGAATTCACCCCTCCACTTT
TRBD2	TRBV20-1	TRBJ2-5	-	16	CSARDLTSGDQETQYF	TGCAGTGCTAGAGATTTGACTAGCGGGGACCAAGAGACCCAGTACTTC
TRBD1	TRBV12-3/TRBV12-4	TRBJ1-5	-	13	CASRRGLEQPQHF	TGTGCCAGCAGAAGGGGGCTGGAGCAGCCCCAGCATTTT
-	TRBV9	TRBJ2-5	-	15	CASSVEGLLGETQYF	TGTGCCAGCAGCGTAGAGGGACTCCTGGGGGAGACCCAGTACTTC
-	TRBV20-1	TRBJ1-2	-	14	CSAKHTGTNYGYTF	TGCAGTGCTAAACATACAGGGACCAACTATGGCTACACCTTC
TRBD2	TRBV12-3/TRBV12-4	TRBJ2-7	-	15	CASRSTSGGYGEQYF	TGTGCCAGCAGATCTACTAGCGGGGGGTACGGCGAGCAGTACTTC
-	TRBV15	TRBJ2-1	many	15	CATSRETRSYNEQFF	TGTGCCACCAGCAGAGAGACTAGGAGCTACAATGAGCAGTTCTTC
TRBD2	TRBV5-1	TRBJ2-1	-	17	CASSLSSGVSSYNEQFF	TGCGCCAGCAGCTTATCTAGCGGGGTGAGCTCCTACAATGAGCAGTTCTTC
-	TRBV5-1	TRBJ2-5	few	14	CASSPGTKQETQYF	TGCGCCAGCAGCCCAGGGACCAAACAAGAGACCCAGTACTTC
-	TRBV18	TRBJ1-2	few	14	CASSPLETGDGYTF	TGTGCCAGCTCACCACTGGAGACAGGAGATGGCTACACCTTC
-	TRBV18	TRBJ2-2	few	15	CASSPRRSVAGELFF	TGTGCCAGCTCACCGAGACGATCAGTGGCCGGGGAGCTGTTTTTT
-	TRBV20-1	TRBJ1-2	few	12	CSASFGNYGYTF	TGCAGTGCTAGTTTCGGTAACTATGGCTACACCTTC
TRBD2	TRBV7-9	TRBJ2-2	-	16	CASSRWFAGVTGELFF	TGTGCCAGCAGCCGGTGGTTTGCGGGAGTCACCGGGGAGCTGTTTTTT
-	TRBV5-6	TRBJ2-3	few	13	CASTPAGTDTQYF	TGTGCCAGCACCCCCGCCGGCACAGATACGCAGTATTTT
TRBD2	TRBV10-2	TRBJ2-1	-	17	CASSESYGTSGSDEQFF	TGCGCCAGCAGTGAGTCGTACGGGACTAGCGGGAGTGATGAGCAGTTCTTC
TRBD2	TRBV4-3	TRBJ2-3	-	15	CASSSTSGRTDTQYF	TGCGCCAGCAGCTCAACTAGCGGGAGAACAGATACGCAGTATTTT
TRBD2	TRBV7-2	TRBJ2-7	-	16	CASSYGRDWTFYEQYF	TGTGCCAGCAGCTATGGGAGGGACTGGACCTTCTACGAGCAGTACTTC
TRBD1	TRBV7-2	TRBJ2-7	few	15	CASSPWTGASYEQYF	TGTGCCAGCAGCCCCTGGACAGGGGCCTCCTACGAGCAGTACTTC
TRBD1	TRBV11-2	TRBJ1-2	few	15	CASSLAGQLNYGYTF	TGTGCCAGCAGCTTAGCGGGACAGCTTAACTATGGCTACACCTTC
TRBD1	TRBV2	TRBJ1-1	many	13	CASSDRGNTEAFF	TGTGCCAGCAGCGACAGGGGGAACACTGAAGCTTTCTTT
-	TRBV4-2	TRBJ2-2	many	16	CASSQDPGLNTGELFF	TGTGCCAGCAGCCAAGATCCCGGGCTTAACACCGGGGAGCTGTTTTTT
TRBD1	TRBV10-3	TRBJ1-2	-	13	CATDTGAGYGYTF	TGTGCCACCGATACAGGGGCTGGCTATGGCTACACCTTC
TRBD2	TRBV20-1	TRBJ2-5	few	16	CSASPHLAGGGETQYF	TGCAGTGCTTCCCCCCATCTAGCGGGAGGCGGAGAGACCCAGTACTTC
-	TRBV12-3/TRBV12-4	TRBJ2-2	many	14	CASTPLSNTGELFF	TGTGCCAGCACCCCCCTGAGTAACACCGGGGAGCTGTTTTTT
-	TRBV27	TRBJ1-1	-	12	CASRDIWGRAFF	TGTGCCAGCCGTGATATTTGGGGTAGAGCTTTCTTT
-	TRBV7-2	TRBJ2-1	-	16	CASSLGLGITHNEQFF	TGTGCCAGCAGCTTAGGTTTGGGGATCACCCACAATGAGCAGTTCTTC
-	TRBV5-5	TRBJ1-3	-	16	CASSLVLGTSGNTIYF	TGTGCCAGCAGCTTGGTACTGGGAACCTCTGGAAACACCATATATTTT
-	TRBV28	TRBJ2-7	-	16	CASSFPSGRGPYEQYF	TGTGCCAGCAGTTTCCCGTCGGGCAGAGGACCCTACGAGCAGTACTTC
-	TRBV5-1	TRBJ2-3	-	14	CASSLQEITDTQYF	TGCGCCAGCAGCTTACAGGAGATCACAGATACGCAGTATTTT
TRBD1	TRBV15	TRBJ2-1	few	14	CATSLRQGYNEQFF	TGTGCCACCAGCCTTAGACAGGGGTACAATGAGCAGTTCTTC
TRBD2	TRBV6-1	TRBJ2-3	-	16	CASSALAGAYTDTQYF	TGTGCCAGCAGTGCCCTAGCGGGGGCCTACACAGATACGCAGTATTTT
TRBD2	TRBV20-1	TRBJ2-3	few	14	CSATAGGLGDTQYF	TGCAGTGCTACAGCGGGAGGGCTTGGAGATACGCAGTATTTT
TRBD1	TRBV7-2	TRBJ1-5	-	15	CASSKDRGGSQPQHF	TGTGCCAGCAGCAAGGACAGGGGGGGTTCTCAGCCCCAGCATTTT
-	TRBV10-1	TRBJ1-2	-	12	CASSDGGGGYTF	TGCGCCAGCAGTGACGGTGGAGGAGGCTACACCTTC
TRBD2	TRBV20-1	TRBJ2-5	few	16	CSAGRGSGANQETQYF	TGCAGTGCTGGGAGGGGTAGCGGGGCGAACCAAGAGACCCAGTACTTC
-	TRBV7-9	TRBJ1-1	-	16	CASSLRNSGRNTEAFF	TGTGCCAGCAGCTTACGGAATTCCGGGAGGAACACTGAAGCTTTCTTT
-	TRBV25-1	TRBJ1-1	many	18	CASHTYSDGLFMNTEAFF	TGTGCCAGCCACACTTACTCGGACGGCCTTTTCATGAACACTGAAGCTTTCTTT
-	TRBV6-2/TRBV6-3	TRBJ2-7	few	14	CATLDWSGGYEQYF	TGTGCCACCCTCGACTGGTCCGGGGGATACGAGCAGTACTTC
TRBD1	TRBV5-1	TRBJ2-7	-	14	CASRTQGDSYEQYF	TGCGCCAGCAGAACTCAGGGGGACTCCTACGAGCAGTACTTC
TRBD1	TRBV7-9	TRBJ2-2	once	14	CASSLLGQAGELFF	TGTGCCAGCAGCTTATTGGGACAGGCCGGGGAGCTGTTTTTT
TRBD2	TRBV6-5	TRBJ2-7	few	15	CASSYSLAGAYEQYF	TGTGCCAGCAGTTACTCTCTAGCGGGGGCCTACGAGCAGTACTTC
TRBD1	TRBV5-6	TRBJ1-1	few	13	CASSSGTALEAFF	TGTGCCAGCAGCTCAGGGACAGCCCTTGAAGCTTTCTTT
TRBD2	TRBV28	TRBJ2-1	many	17	CASSFSSWRGDYNEQFF	TGTGCCAGCAGTTTTAGTTCTTGGCGGGGGGATTACAATGAGCAGTTCTTC
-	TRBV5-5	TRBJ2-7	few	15	CASSFDGASSYEQYF	TGTGCCAGCAGCTTTGATGGGGCTAGCTCCTACGAGCAGTACTTC
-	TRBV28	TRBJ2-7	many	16	CASSSPTDGPSYEQYF	TGTGCCAGCAGTTCACCTACGGACGGTCCCTCCTACGAGCAGTACTTC
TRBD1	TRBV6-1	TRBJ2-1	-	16	CASSPTPGQGIHEQFF	TGTGCCAGCAGTCCTACGCCGGGACAGGGCATCCATGAGCAGTTCTTC
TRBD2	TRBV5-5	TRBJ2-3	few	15	CASRTSGGARDTQYF	TGTGCCAGCAGGACTAGCGGGGGGGCAAGAGATACGCAGTATTTT
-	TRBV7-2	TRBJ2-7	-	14	CASSPGLFTYEQYF	TGTGCCAGCAGCCCGGGACTCTTTACCTACGAGCAGTACTTC
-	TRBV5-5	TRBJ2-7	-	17	CASSPTLWAGDLGEQYF	TGTGCCAGCAGCCCGACCCTTTGGGCAGGGGACCTGGGCGAGCAGTACTTC
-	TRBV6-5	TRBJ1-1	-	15	CASSYSSGMNTEAFF	TGTGCCAGCAGTTACTCGTCAGGGATGAACACTGAAGCTTTCTTT
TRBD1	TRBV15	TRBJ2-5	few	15	CATSPDRAIQETQYF	TGTGCCACCAGCCCGGACAGGGCCATCCAAGAGACCCAGTACTTC